Listed here are 20 T cell receptor beta chains from one sample, sequenced in a study of post-analysis software for immune sequencing data. Overall study results and limits: When patients were compared with controls, four or five TRBV segments were more frequent, TRBV5-6, TRBV5-1 and TRBV20-1 among them.

Antigen specificity for these receptors is unknown. Unique-molecular-identifier-tagged TCR beta cDNA libraries were used. One entry per CDR3 protein, called by TCRdb with MiXCR from the PCR reads. This sample has 250,000 to 300,000 distinct CDR3 sequences; about 40% occur once, and the top ten carry around 4.8%. Sequencing was carried out using blood. These receptors were collected from a girl between 5 and 17 years old with multiple sclerosis.

The V gene is TRBV5-6, the J gene TRBJ2-2; D might be TRBD1 (6 bases). V was cut by 6 bases and J by 1 base, with 22 bases left in between. This CDR3 is built from 18 residues. Germline V lookup: CDR1 SGHDT, CDR2 YYEEEE. As DNA, the CDR3 is TGTGCCAGCAACCCCACCACTGGCAGGGGCTGGAACACCGGGGAGCTGTTTTTT. Protein sequence: CASNPTTGRGWNTGELFF.

The chain links TRBV29-1 to TRBJ2-1, with D maybe TRBD2 (7 bases). The CDR3 extends over 13 amino acids. Germline V gene lookup returns CDR1 SQVTM and CDR2 ANQGSEA. Between the trimmed V and J ends, which lost 7 bases and 0 bases, there was a span of 10 bases. CDR3 DNA: TGCAGCGGCGGGGGCGGCTCCTACAATGAGCAGTTCTTC. This encodes CSGGGGSYNEQFF.

This clonotype was found many times. This sequence joins TRBV7-8 and TRBJ2-3; 11 nucleotides match TRBD2. CDR3 size: 16 residues. Unmatched junction bases numbered 1, after V lost 2 bases and J lost 0 bases. In germline, CDR1 is SGHVS, CDR2 FQNEAQ. In nucleotides, the CDR3 is TGTGCCAGCAGCTTACTAGCGGGAGGAAGCACAGATACGCAGTATTTT. This sequence encodes CASSLLAGGSTDTQYF.

With regard to this clonotype: A read error is possible here, since a much larger clone lies one base away. For the CDR3, the DNA is TGTGCTGCTGGGAACGACAGGGGTCATGGCTACACCTTC. Protein product: CAAGNDRGHGYTF. The chain carries TRBV12-5 and TRBJ1-2; 8 bases map to TRBD1. Germline-derived CDR1 and CDR2 are LGHNT and FRNRAP. The CDR3 covers 13 residues. Trimming cost V 11 bases and J 6 bases; bases outside gene matches: 11.

This rearrangement joins TRBV27 to TRBJ2-7; D possibly matches TRBD1 or TRBD2 (5 bases each). CDR1 MNHEY and CDR2 SMNVEV come from the germline V gene (reference sequence). The CDR3 has 15 amino acids. Between the trimmed V and J ends, which lost 5 bases and 0 bases, there was a span of 14 bases. CDR3: CASSTPGRSSYEQYF. The CDR3 coding sequence is TGTGCCAGCAGTACCCCGGGGCGGAGCTCCTACGAGCAGTACTTC.

A word on this clonotype: This sequence may be a read error, since a much larger clone differs from it by one base. The V gene is TRBV20-1, the J gene TRBJ1-4; the D is unclear. The V and J ends lost 5 bases and 4 bases respectively, with 5 bases between them. The CDR3 sequence is 11 residues long. Germline CDR1 DFQATT, CDR2 SNEGSKA (reference sequence). The CDR3: CSAQSNEKLFF. The CDR3 DNA reads as TGCAGTGCTCAGAGTAATGAAAAACTGTTTTTT.

In its sample, this clonotype was seen many times. Here the CDR3 reads CASSLGLGEVDTQYF. The CDR3 nucleotides read TGCGCCAGCAGCTTGGGCCTCGGAGAAGTGGATACGCAGTATTTT. The chain is built from TRBV5-1 and TRBJ2-3; no definite D call. This CDR3 is built from 15 residues. Germline loops: CDR1 SGHRS, CDR2 YFSETQ. V shed 0 bases and J shed 6 bases, with 14 bases lying between them.

As regards this clonotype: A read error may explain this, as a much larger clone is one base away. The chain links TRBV28 to TRBJ2-5; D remains unclear. The DNA end is more similar to TRBJ2-7, so the J call may be wrong. CDR1 is MDHEN and CDR2 is SYDVKM in the germline V gene. The CDR3 spans 12 residues. This CDR3 is CASSTWVGEQYF. The CDR3 DNA reads as TGTGCCAGCAGTACGTGGGTGGGCGAGCAGTACTTC.

The chain uses TRBV6-5 and TRBJ2-7; 7 bases agree with TRBD1. Germline CDR1 is MNHEY and CDR2 is SVGAGI. With V trimmed by 3 bases and J by 5 bases, 13 bases remained unmatched. This CDR3 contains 16 residues. The CDR3: CASSYWSVGQPNEQYF. The CDR3 DNA sequence: TGTGCCAGCAGTTATTGGTCTGTGGGACAGCCCAACGAGCAGTACTTC.

This clonotype was counted a few times. This chain joins TRBV2 and TRBJ1-2, with a weak D call TRBD1 (5 bases). CDR3 length: 16 residues. V was pared by 6 bases and J by 3 bases, with 20 bases between. CDR1 and CDR2 (germline): SNHLY, FYNNEI. The CDR3 sequence: CASSKRRLGDDYGYTF. DNA of the CDR3: TGTGCCAGCAGCAAACGCCGTCTGGGGGACGACTATGGCTACACCTTC.

A word on this clonotype: A clone one base away is much larger, so this may be a read error. The chain recombines TRBV12-3 or TRBV12-4 with TRBJ1-5; 9 bases are shared with TRBD1. CDR3 size: 17 residues. After removal of 5 bases from V and 2 bases from J, the junction contained 10 bases not matched to a gene. CDR3 nucleotide sequence: TGTGCCAGCAGTCGAGGGACAGGGCACTATGGCAATCAGCCCCAGCATTTT. Amino acids: CASSRGTGHYGNQPQHF.

This clonotype was seen many times. The chain has TRBV5-1 and TRBJ2-5; 8 bases are a match to TRBD1. The germline gives CDR1 SGHRS, CDR2 YFSETQ. This CDR3 has 12 residues. J was trimmed by 5 bases and V by 7 bases; bases with no gene match: 4. CDR3 coding DNA: TGCGCCAGCCAGGGGGCCGGGGAGACCCAGTACTTC. Translating gives CASQGAGETQYF.

The rearrangement joins TRBV19 to TRBJ1-1; D ambiguous. CDR1 is LNHDA and CDR2 is SQIVND in the germline V gene (reference sequence). This CDR3 spans 14 amino acids. Trimming stripped 0 bases from V and 1 base from J, with 6 bases between. CDR3 sequence (DNA): TGTGCCAGTAGTATAGATCTAAGGAACACTGAAGCTTTCTTT. Encoded protein: CASSIDLRNTEAFF.

V gene TRBV7-2 combines with J gene TRBJ1-2, with 7 bases aligning to TRBD1. This CDR3 is 18 amino acids long. The V gene end was trimmed by 5 bases and the J gene end by 7 bases; junction bases not matched to a gene: 22. CDR1 is SGHTA and CDR2 is FQGNSA in the germline V gene. Here the CDR3 reads CASSVLGGQGGTRSGYTF. The DNA of the CDR3 is TGTGCCAGCAGCGTCCTCGGGGGGCAGGGGGGAACTCGGTCTGGCTACACCTTC.

This clonotype was detected once. At one end the junction does not follow the germline gene, possibly because of a read error. The chain carries TRBV7-3 and TRBJ2-1; 12 bases line up with TRBD2. Germline V lookup: CDR1 SGHTA, CDR2 FQGTGA. This CDR3 spans 18 amino acids. The DNA for the CDR3 is TGTGCCAGCAGCCTCCGCCCCAGGACTAGCGGGACGGGCGTTGAGCAATTCTTC. Translation: CASSLRPRTSGTGVEQFF.

This clonotype occurred many times. This sequence joins TRBV7-9 and TRBJ1-5; no reliable D call. Germline assignment: CDR1 SEHNR and CDR2 FQNEAQ (reference sequence). V was clipped by 4 bases and J by 0 bases, with 4 bases between them. The CDR3 contains 13 residues. The CDR3 here is CASSSDSNQPQHF. The CDR3 nucleotides are TGTGCCAGCAGCTCTGATAGCAATCAGCCCCAGCATTTT.

This clonotype was seen ten or more times. The chain carries TRBV24-1 and TRBJ2-6; the D gene is possibly TRBD2 (6 bases). The germline V gene encodes CDR1 KGHDR and CDR2 SFDVKD. V gave up 0 bases and J gave up 0 bases, with 8 bases separating them. This CDR3 is built from 17 residues. CDR3 in amino acids: CATSDLGGSSGANVLTF. The CDR3, as DNA: TGTGCCACCAGTGATTTGGGGGGGAGCTCTGGGGCCAACGTCCTGACTTTC.

In its sample, this clonotype was seen many times. The V call is TRBV7-2, the J call TRBJ1-6, with a tentative D call TRBD1 (5 bases). The germline gives CDR1 SGHTA, CDR2 FQGNSA. The CDR3 is 15 amino acids. Trimming left V 2 bases short and J 10 bases short, with 15 bases between. The DNA of the CDR3 is TGTGCCAGCAGCTTAAACCCAGGGTTAGGATCACCCCTCCACTTT. Residues: CASSLNPGLGSPLHF.

In its sample, this clonotype was seen many times. The chain employs TRBV6-1 and TRBJ2-1; 13 bases agree with TRBD2. The germline V gene encodes CDR1 MNHNS and CDR2 SASEGT. The CDR3 contains 16 residues. Losses at the gene ends were 7 bases for V and 9 bases for J; bases not matched to a gene: 12. The CDR3 region is CASTPGTSGKLGEQFF. The CDR3 DNA follows: TGTGCCAGCACTCCCGGGACTAGCGGGAAGCTTGGTGAGCAGTTCTTC.

Ten or more counts support this clonotype. The chain combines TRBV5-1 with TRBJ1-2; 9 positions agree with TRBD1. Looked up from germline, CDR1 is SGHRS and CDR2 is YFSETQ. Unmatched junction bases numbered 4, after V lost 4 bases and J lost 6 bases. CDR3 length equals 13 residues. For the CDR3, the DNA is TGCGCCAGCAGCGTGGGACAGGGTCATGGCTACACCTTC. Its protein product is CASSVGQGHGYTF.